This T cell receptor beta chain is drawn from a study of neoadjuvant anti-PD-1 for oral cavity cancer. The CDR3 spans 14 residues. CDR1 and CDR2 from the germline V gene are SEHNR and FQNEAQ (reference sequence). Trimming cost V 1 base and J 6 bases, with 12 bases left between them. Study outcomes and limitations: PBMC Gini-index clonality exceeded responders' in non-responders post-nivolumab.

Libraries were prepared by immunoSEQ multiplex PCR; TCRdb keeps only in-frame clonotypes and omits some of them. Seen here are some 70,000 clones, approximately 84% observed once, and the top ten hold about 3.7%. A word on this clone: What it binds is not known.

Time point indicated: after neoadjuvant nivolumab, at surgical resection. These oral cavity squamous cell carcinomas were HPV-negative and locally advanced. This clonotype was sampled from a person aged 40-85 years with oral cavity squamous cell carcinoma. The chain is built from TRBV7-9 and TRBJ1-2, with unresolved D. The sample consisted of PBMCs, taken after nivolumab (anti-PD-1) treatment. Here the CDR3 reads CASSLGWGGDGYTF. In DNA form, the CDR3 reads TGTGCCAGCAGCTTAGGGTGGGGAGGAGATGGCTACACCTTC. Drawing the rest from reference TRBV7-9 and TRBJ1-2, the complete variable domain is DTGVSQNPRHKITKRGQNVTFRCDPISEHNRLYWYRQTLGQGPEFLTYFQNEAQLEKSRLLSDRFSAERPKGSFSTLEIQRTEQGDSAMYLCASSLGWGGDGYTFGSGTRLTVV.